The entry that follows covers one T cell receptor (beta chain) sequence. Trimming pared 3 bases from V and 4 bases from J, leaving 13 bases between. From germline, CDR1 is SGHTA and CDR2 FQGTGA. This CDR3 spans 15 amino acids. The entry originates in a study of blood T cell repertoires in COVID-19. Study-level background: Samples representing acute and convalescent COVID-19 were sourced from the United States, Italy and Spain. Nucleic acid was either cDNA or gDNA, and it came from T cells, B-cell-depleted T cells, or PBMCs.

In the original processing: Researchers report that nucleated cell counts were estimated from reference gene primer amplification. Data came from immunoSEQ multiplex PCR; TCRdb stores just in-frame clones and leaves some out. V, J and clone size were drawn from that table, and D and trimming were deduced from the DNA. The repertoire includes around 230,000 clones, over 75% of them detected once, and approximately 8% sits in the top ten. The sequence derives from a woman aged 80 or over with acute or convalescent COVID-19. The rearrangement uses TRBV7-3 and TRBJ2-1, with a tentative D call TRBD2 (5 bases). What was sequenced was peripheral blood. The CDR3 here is CASSFSGSGYNEQFF. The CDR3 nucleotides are TGTGCCAGCAGCTTCTCTGGGAGTGGTTACAATGAGCAGTTCTTC.